The T cell receptor beta chain described here comes from a study of response to subunit inactivated influenza vaccine. General study results and limits: Only a handful of new T cells, the authors suggested, are recruited with each seasonal influenza vaccination.

Trimming took off 2 bases at V and 5 bases at J, with 13 bases between the two ends. Looked up from germline, CDR1 is SGHRS and CDR2 is YFSETQ. The CDR3 extends over 14 amino acids. TCRdb analysed the RT-PCR reads with MiXCR anew, one entry per CDR3 protein. In the table there are around 520,000 distinct CDR3 sequences, 10% to 15% of which are singletons. Of note for this clonotype: Its specificity is not known.

The source of this sequence is a man between 45 and 60 years old who received an inactivated influenza vaccine. The chain uses TRBV5-1 and TRBJ2-5; D possibly corresponds to TRBD1 (6 bases). Sequences were derived from PBMCs from blood, sampled on the day of vaccination. The DNA for the CDR3 is TGCGCCAGCAGCTTAATGGACAGTGAGGAGACCCAGTACTTC. Amino acid sequence: CASSLMDSEETQYF.